This TCR beta chain was identified in a study of T-cell reconstitution after alpha-beta-depleted transplantation in children. The CDR3 contains 12 residues. Germline V gene data show CDR1 as DFQATT and CDR2 as SNEGSKA (reference sequence). Trimming cost V 5 bases and J 3 bases, with 11 bases left between them. Points on this clonotype: A much more abundant neighbour one base away suggests this may be a read error.

It was with unique molecular identifiers that the TCRbeta library was prepared. TCRdb used MiXCR to reprocess the PCR reads, holding one entry per CDR3 protein. The sample includes over 550,000 distinct CDR3 sequences, more than 9% of them seen just once. The chain links TRBV20-1 to TRBJ2-7; D is perhaps TRBD1 or TRBD2 (5 bases each). Specimen: PBMCs from the stem cell graft donor, collected from the stem cell graft. The clonotype comes from a human donor who donated a stem cell graft to a child with acute myeloid leukemia. Here the CDR3 reads CSAPGTVYEQYF. In DNA form, the CDR3 reads TGCAGTGCTCCCGGGACGGTCTACGAGCAGTACTTC.